This is a list of T cell receptor beta chains from one sample in a study of control samples from healthy donors and cancer patients. Method: immunoSEQ multiplex PCR; TCRdb's copy keeps in-frame clones and lacks some. This sample has 130,000 to 150,000 clones, with 75% to 95% found just once. The sequencing sample was made of blood. The receptors come from a man aged 25-40 years in good health. Each CDR3 is given with its conserved first and last residue. The order of the fields is CDR3 protein, CDR3 DNA, D gene, clone size, CDR3 length, V gene, J gene. D genes are given only for firm matches. Part of the rows lack a size; the others show once, few, many or a class for expanded clones.

CASSDPGTSVYEQYF,TGCGCCAGCAGTGATCCTGGGACGTCCGTCTACGAGCAGTACTTC,NA,NA,15,TRBV10-2,TRBJ2-7
CASSSTGDSPLHF,TGTGCCAGCAGCTCCACAGGGGATTCACCCCTCCACTTT,TRBD1,few,13,TRBV7-8,TRBJ1-6
CASDVSFSGNTIYF,TGTGCCTCAGACGTCTCGTTCTCTGGAAACACCATATATTTT,NA,NA,14,TRBV30,TRBJ1-3
CASSLHPSSTDTQYF,TGTGCCAGCAGCTTGCATCCTTCTAGCACAGATACGCAGTATTTT,NA,NA,15,TRBV5-4,TRBJ2-3
CASSYLNTEAFF,TGTGCCAGCAGTTATTTGAACACTGAAGCTTTCTTT,NA,few,12,TRBV12-3/TRBV12-4,TRBJ1-1
CASSRSSDNYGYTF,TGTGCCAGCAGCCGTAGTAGTGATAACTATGGCTACACCTTC,NA,NA,14,TRBV5-5,TRBJ1-2
CASSPLAGTSGGLTSTDTQYF,TGTGCCAGCTCACCACTCGCCGGGACTAGCGGGGGCCTCACTAGCACAGATACGCAGTATTTT,TRBD2,NA,21,TRBV18,TRBJ2-3
CASSVDSDDGYTF,TGTGCCAGCAGCGTAGACAGTGACGATGGCTACACCTTC,NA,NA,13,TRBV9,TRBJ1-2
CASSQAHEQFF,TGTGCCAGCAGTCAAGCCCATGAGCAGTTCTTC,NA,NA,11,TRBV6-1,TRBJ2-1
CASSIGTPAGEAFF,TGTGCCAGTAGTATCGGGACACCGGCTGGCGAAGCTTTCTTT,NA,NA,14,TRBV19,TRBJ1-1
CSAGRGSGYTF,TGCAGTGCGGGCAGGGGAAGTGGCTACACCTTC,NA,NA,11,TRBV20-1,TRBJ1-2
CASSLGSGTSSGYTF,TGTGCCAGCAGCTTAGGTTCCGGGACATCAAGTGGCTACACCTTC,NA,once,15,TRBV7-2,TRBJ1-2
CASRATGVDEQYF,TGTGCCAGCAGAGCGACAGGGGTCGACGAGCAGTACTTC,TRBD1,few,13,TRBV2,TRBJ2-7
CASSIMGYGTGELFF,TGTGCCAGTAGTATAATGGGGTACGGGACCGGGGAGCTGTTTTTT,NA,NA,15,TRBV19,TRBJ2-2
CASSLAGQPQHF,TGTGCCAGCAGTCTAGCGGGCCAGCCCCAGCATTTT,NA,NA,12,TRBV27,TRBJ1-5
CASSLTGITEAFF,TGTGCCAGCAGCTTAACCGGGATCACTGAAGCTTTCTTT,NA,many,13,TRBV11-2,TRBJ1-1
CASSTPTGDYGYTF,TGTGCCAGCAGCACCCCTACAGGGGACTATGGCTACACCTTC,TRBD1,NA,14,TRBV5-6,TRBJ1-2
CASSYSGTLDQPQHF,TGTGCCAGCAGTTACTCGGGTACACTTGATCAGCCCCAGCATTTT,NA,NA,15,TRBV6-5,TRBJ1-5
CASSQSGQGASVYTF,TGTGCCAGCAGCCAATCGGGACAGGGGGCTTCTGTCTACACCTTC,TRBD1,NA,15,TRBV7-9,TRBJ1-2
CASSQVGQGDGYTF,TGCGCCAGCAGCCAAGTCGGACAGGGGGATGGCTACACCTTC,TRBD1,NA,14,TRBV4-1,TRBJ1-2
CAGEQSSTDTQYF,TGTGCCGGGGAGCAGTCTAGCACAGATACGCAGTATTTT,NA,NA,13,TRBV7-3,TRBJ2-3
CASSASTENEKLFF,TGTGCCAGCAGCGCCTCGACAGAGAATGAAAAACTGTTTTTT,NA,NA,14,TRBV9,TRBJ1-4
CASGYTQPQHF,TGTGCCAGCGGGTACACGCAGCCCCAGCATTTT,NA,few,11,TRBV27,TRBJ1-5
CASSPRQGKDTQYF,TGTGCCAGCAGTCCACGACAGGGGAAAGATACGCAGTATTTT,TRBD1,NA,14,TRBV27,TRBJ2-3
CSVGELDYGYTF,TGCAGCGTGGGGGAGCTTGACTATGGCTACACCTTC,NA,NA,12,TRBV29-1,TRBJ1-2
CASSMGGVYEQYF,TGCGCCAGCAGCATGGGAGGGGTCTACGAGCAGTACTTC,TRBD2,NA,13,TRBV5-1,TRBJ2-7
CASSFGTGLSYEQYF,TGTGCCAGCAGCTTCGGGACAGGATTATCCTACGAGCAGTACTTC,TRBD1,NA,15,TRBV9,TRBJ2-7
CASSVSMGRYNSPLHF,TGTGCCAGCAGTGTCTCTATGGGGCGCTATAATTCACCCCTCCACTTT,NA,NA,16,TRBV25-1,TRBJ1-6
CASSPGQGGTEAFF,TGTGCCAGCAGCCCCGGGCAGGGGGGGACTGAAGCTTTCTTT,TRBD1,NA,14,TRBV11-2,TRBJ1-1
CASSLSGGNTEAFF,TGCGCCAGCAGCTTGTCAGGGGGGAACACTGAAGCTTTCTTT,TRBD1,NA,14,TRBV5-1,TRBJ1-1
CASTRPGTDDYGYTF,TGTGCCAGCACCCGACCCGGGACGGATGACTATGGCTACACCTTC,NA,NA,15,TRBV5-6,TRBJ1-2
CASSWAGGSGNTIYF,TGTGCCAGCAGTTGGGCCGGGGGGTCTGGAAACACCATATATTTT,NA,NA,15,TRBV27,TRBJ1-3
CASSQLAGGYNEQFF,TGTGCCAGCAGCCAACTAGCGGGGGGGTACAATGAGCAGTTCTTC,TRBD2,once,15,TRBV14,TRBJ2-1
CASSSGPSLPPDTQYF,TGTGCCAGCAGTTCCGGACCGTCCCTCCCCCCAGATACGCAGTATTTT,NA,NA,16,TRBV27,TRBJ2-3
CASSLFGDRGTQYF,TGTGCCAGCAGTTTATTTGGGGATCGGGGGACCCAGTACTTC,NA,NA,14,TRBV5-4,TRBJ2-5
CASSPSVSGNTIYF,TGTGCCAGCAGCCCCTCAGTCTCTGGAAACACCATATATTTT,NA,NA,14,TRBV7-9,TRBJ1-3
CASSFRTSGGAGELFF,TGTGCCAGCAGCTTCCGAACTAGCGGGGGGGCCGGGGAGCTGTTTTTT,TRBD2,NA,16,TRBV3-1/TRBV3-2,TRBJ2-2
CASSLRGYYGYTF,TGTGCCAGCAGTTTACGGGGGTACTATGGCTACACCTTC,NA,once,13,TRBV27,TRBJ1-2
CASSLSDRVGYGYTF,TGTGCCAGCAGTTTATCCGACAGGGTAGGCTATGGCTACACCTTC,TRBD1,NA,15,TRBV28,TRBJ1-2
CASSEVRGRTTTFF,TGTGCCAGCAGTGAGGTCAGGGGGCGGACGACGACTTTCTTT,TRBD1,NA,14,TRBV6-1,TRBJ1-1
CASSSGGQVRGYTF,TGTGCCAGCAGTTCGGGGGGACAGGTTAGGGGCTACACCTTC,TRBD1,NA,14,TRBV28,TRBJ1-2
CSVRRQSYEQYF,TGCAGCGTTCGCCGGCAATCTTACGAGCAGTACTTC,NA,few,12,TRBV29-1,TRBJ2-7
CASGRGANEKLFF,TGTGCCAGTGGGAGGGGTGCTAATGAAAAACTGTTTTTT,NA,NA,13,TRBV19,TRBJ1-4
CASGLAPGTGLYEQYF,TGTGCTAGTGGTTTGGCCCCCGGGACAGGGTTGTACGAGCAGTACTTC,TRBD1,NA,16,TRBV12-5,TRBJ2-7
CASSPTGGGTDTQYF,TGTGCCAGCAGCCCCACGGGCGGGGGCACAGATACGCAGTATTTT,NA,NA,15,TRBV6-6,TRBJ2-3
CASSVQGPDTGELFF,TGTGCCAGCAGCGTACAGGGTCCGGACACCGGGGAGCTGTTTTTT,NA,NA,15,TRBV5-4,TRBJ2-2